The 3 T cell receptor beta chains reported below all come from one sample, sequenced in a study of OX40 agonist ivuxolimab in advanced cancers. The repertoire was sequenced with immunoSEQ multiplex PCR; TCRdb's copy has only in-frame clones and lacks some. The data show more than 55,000 clones, roughly 88% seen once. Sequenced material: CD4+ or CD8+ T cells sorted from blood, taken in a trial of the OX40 agonist ivuxolimab. Receptors were obtained from an adult with an advanced solid tumor such as melanoma, head and neck, liver or kidney cancer.

Only a few counts were recorded for this clone. DNA for the CDR3: TGTGCCAGCAGCGTCGGTGATACTTCCGAGCAGTACTTC. As protein: CASSVGDTSEQYF. V is TRBV5-4 and J is TRBJ2-7, with D hard to call. The CDR3 has 13 residues. CDR1 is SGHNT, CDR2 YYREEE, per germline (reference sequence). V gave up 4 bases and J gave up 6 bases, with 14 bases separating them.

The gene calls are TRBV19 and TRBJ2-7, with D perhaps TRBD1 (6 bases). The germline gives CDR1 LNHDA, CDR2 SQIVND (reference sequence). Deletions cut 5 bases from V and 2 bases from J, with 7 bases between. The CDR3 spans 12 residues. CDR3 in DNA: TGTGCCAGTAGTCCAGGGGCCTACGAGCAGTACTTC. It yields the protein CASSPGAYEQYF. The full variable domain, with the rest looked up from reference TRBV19 and TRBJ2-7, is DGGITQSPKYLFRKEGQNVTLSCEQNLNHDAMYWYRQDPGQGLRLIYYSQIVNDFQKGDIAEGYSVSREKKESFPLTVTSAQKNPTAFYLCASSPGAYEQYFGPGTRLTVT.

By share, this clone ranks as medium-sized (0.01 to 0.1%). In DNA, the CDR3 is TGTGCCAGTAGCTCCGGGCCAGTCTATGGCTACACCTTC. It codes for CASSSGPVYGYTF. V is TRBV19 and J is TRBJ1-2, with D unclear. This CDR3 contains 13 residues. The V end was cut by 6 bases, the J end by 4 bases, with 12 bases between. Germline CDR1 reads LNHDA; CDR2 reads SQIVND (reference sequence).